Described below is a single T cell receptor (beta chain) sequence and its context. This record belongs to a study of blood T cell repertoires in COVID-19. Per the original data handling: Amplification from reference gene primers served as the basis for estimated nucleated cell counts. Sequencing was performed with immunoSEQ multiplex PCR; in TCRdb, only in-frame clones are kept and a portion is missing. V and J calls plus clone size are reproduced from that table; the DNA served to infer D and trimming. The profile shows roughly 150,000 clones, 76% of them singletons. This CDR3 has 13 amino acids. Trimming shortened V by 3 bases and J by 1 base, and 6 bases separated the two germline ends. The V gene's germline CDR1 is LNHDA and CDR2 SQIVND (reference sequence).

Sequencing was carried out using peripheral blood. The rearrangement joins TRBV19 to TRBJ2-5; D is possibly TRBD2 (6 bases). This TCR was sampled from an elderly woman with acute or convalescent COVID-19. CDR3 sequence: CASSMRGQETQYF. CDR3 in DNA: TGTGCCAGTAGTATGCGGGGCCAAGAGACCCAGTACTTC. The full variable domain, in which reference TRBV19 and TRBJ2-5 provide the parts outside the CDR3, is DGGITQSPKYLFRKEGQNVTLSCEQNLNHDAMYWYRQDPGQGLRLIYYSQIVNDFQKGDIAEGYSVSREKKESFPLTVTSAQKNPTAFYLCASSMRGQETQYFGPGTRLLVL.